A selection of T cell receptor beta chains follows, all from one sample in a study of blood T cell repertoires in COVID-19. Produced via immunoSEQ multiplex PCR; TCRdb's table is partial and in-frame only. The data hold some 140,000 clones, with about 89% observed a single time. The sample consisted of peripheral blood. The receptors come from a man aged 50-60 years with acute or convalescent COVID-19. Both conserved end residues are trimmed from each CDR3.

j_gene | v_gene | CDR3aa
TRBJ1-2 | TRBV7-2 | ASSFEALSGYT
TRBJ2-7 | TRBV4-2 | ASSQVAGTSGIHEQY
TRBJ2-5 | TRBV29-1 | SVRGGRGNQETQY
TRBJ2-7 | TRBV7-9 | ASSRGNWQEQY
TRBJ2-6 | TRBV5-1 | ASSVGQSSGANVLT
TRBJ2-3 | TRBV28 | ASSFERGRTDTQY
TRBJ2-1 | TRBV27 | ASKRGGPNEQF
TRBJ1-2 | TRBV6-1 | ASSARGQGMNYGYT
TRBJ2-3 | TRBV4-2 | ASSQDRGVFGDTQY
TRBJ2-6 | TRBV28 | ASSLAVRRILNSGANVLT
TRBJ2-1 | TRBV19 | ASRPGGLRYNEQF
TRBJ1-5 | TRBV7-9 | AIAGTGNQPQH
TRBJ2-7 | TRBV3-1/TRBV3-2 | ASSYGTSAYYEQY
TRBJ2-2 | TRBV19 | ASRATSGSNGELF
TRBJ2-2 | TRBV2 | ATKGAGVGELF
TRBJ2-1 | TRBV6-4 | ASSPPSGRKGEQF
TRBJ2-3 | TRBV7-3 | ASSLRLAGSDTQY
TRBJ1-6 | TRBV27 | ASQPGVFNSPLH
TRBJ2-5 | TRBV19 | ASSDGSRETQY
TRBJ1-1 | TRBV12-3/TRBV12-4 | ASSLKPSEAF